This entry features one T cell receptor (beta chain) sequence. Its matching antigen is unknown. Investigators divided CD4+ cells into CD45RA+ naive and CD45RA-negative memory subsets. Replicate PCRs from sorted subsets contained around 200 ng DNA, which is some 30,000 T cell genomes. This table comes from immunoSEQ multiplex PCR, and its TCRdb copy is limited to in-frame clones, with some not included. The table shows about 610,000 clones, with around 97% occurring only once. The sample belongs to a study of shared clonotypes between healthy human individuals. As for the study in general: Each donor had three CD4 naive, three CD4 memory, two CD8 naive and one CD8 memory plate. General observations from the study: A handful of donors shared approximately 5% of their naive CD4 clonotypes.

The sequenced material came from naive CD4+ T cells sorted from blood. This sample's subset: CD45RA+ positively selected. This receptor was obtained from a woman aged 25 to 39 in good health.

For the CDR3, the DNA is TGTGCCAGCAGCCCGATGACCCTTCCGGGACGGTCCTACAATGAGCAGTTCTTC. It translates to CASSPMTLPGRSYNEQFF. This chain joins TRBV7-9 and TRBJ2-1; D possibly uses TRBD1 or TRBD2 (5 bases each). Germline assignment: CDR1 SEHNR and CDR2 FQNEAQ (reference sequence). CDR3 size: 18 residues. Trimming left V 5 bases short and J 1 base short, with 21 bases between.